This TCR beta chain was retrieved from a study of OX40 agonist ivuxolimab in advanced cancers. Germline values: CDR1 MNHNS, CDR2 SASEGT. V lost 2 bases, J lost 2 bases, and 9 bases lay in between. This CDR3 spans 14 amino acids. Clones were read by immunoSEQ multiplex PCR, and TCRdb kept only the in-frame ones, dropping some. This table holds around 150,000 clones, 85% to 95% found once. The source material was CD4+ or CD8+ T cells sorted from blood, sampled in a trial of the OX40 agonist ivuxolimab. The chain couples TRBV6-1 to TRBJ1-2; TRBD1 is a possible D gene (5 bases). The receptor comes from an adult with an advanced solid tumor such as melanoma, head and neck, liver or kidney cancer. DNA of the CDR3: TGTGCCAGCAGTGAAAGGCAGGGAAACTATGGCTACACCTTC. This codes for CASSERQGNYGYTF.